The 9 T cell receptor beta chains in this list originate from one sample, sequenced in a study of T-cell reconstitution after alpha-beta-depleted transplantation in children. This sample's TCRbeta library carried unique molecular identifier barcodes. From the PCR reads, TCRdb called clonotypes with MiXCR, one entry per CDR3 protein. The table lists more than 100,000 distinct CDR3 sequences, roughly 23% of them singletons. Sequenced here: PBMCs, mostly from graft donor cells, sampled 180 days after TCRalphabeta/CD19-depleted stem cell transplant. Source of these receptors: a male patient between 2 and 10 years old who had a stem cell transplant for chronic granulomatous disease, so the T cells may come from the graft donor.

V gene TRBV9 combines with J gene TRBJ2-1, with 11 bases lining up with TRBD2. V shed 2 bases and J 7 bases; nucleotides not matched to a gene: 5. The CDR3 consists of 15 residues. Germline V CDR1 and CDR2: SGDLS, YYNGEE. This CDR3 reads CASSVLGTSGNEQFF. The CDR3 DNA follows: TGTGCCAGCAGCGTCCTTGGGACTAGCGGAAATGAGCAGTTCTTC.

At least ten counts were recorded for this clonotype. The rearrangement joins TRBV12-3 or TRBV12-4 to TRBJ2-1, with 7 bases matching TRBD2. Trimming cost V 6 bases and J 5 bases; bases outside gene matches: 10. The CDR3 runs to 15 residues. In DNA form, the CDR3 reads TGTGCCAGCAGCTTGCGGGAGTTGGGGAACAATGAGCAGTTCTTC. This gives the protein CASSLRELGNNEQFF.

The CDR3 region has the DNA TGTGCCAGCAGCCCACGGGGTCTAGGGATCACAGATACGCAGTATTTT. This translates into CASSPRGLGITDTQYF. The rearrangement uses TRBV7-2 and TRBJ2-3; D might be TRBD2 (5 bases). The CDR3 length is 16 residues. In germline, CDR1 is SGHTA, CDR2 FQGNSA. Between the trimmed V and J ends, which lost 5 bases and 2 bases, there was a span of 17 bases.

This clonotype came up a few times. V usage is TRBV12-3 or TRBV12-4 and J usage is TRBJ1-4; tentative D call: TRBD1 (5 bases). CDR3 length: 14 residues. V lost 2 bases, J lost 8 bases, and 12 bases lay in between. The CDR3: CASSLIQAREKLFF. The CDR3 DNA reads TGTGCCAGCAGTTTAATACAGGCCCGAGAAAAACTGTTTTTT.

This clonotype was seen many times. V and J are TRBV3-1 and TRBJ2-2, with no clear D. The germline gives CDR1 LGHDT, CDR2 YNNKEL (reference sequence). The CDR3 loop spans 16 amino acids. Trimming shortened V by 3 bases and J by 6 bases, and 17 bases separated the two germline ends. The CDR3 region has the DNA TGTGCCAGCAGCCATCCGCCCAAGATCGGCGCCGGGGAGCTGTTTTTT. Translating gives CASSHPPKIGAGELFF.

This clonotype was recorded many times. The chain carries TRBV20-1 and TRBJ2-7; D is perhaps TRBD2 (6 bases). Trimming shortened V by 3 bases and J by 2 bases, and 11 bases separated the two germline ends. CDR3 length: 13 residues. CDR1 and CDR2 from the germline V gene are DFQATT and SNEGSKA (reference sequence). CDR3 coding DNA: TGCAGTGCTAGTCGAGGCGGGACCTACGAGCAGTACTTC. Its protein is CSASRGGTYEQYF.

This clonotype was found many times. V and J are TRBV28 and TRBJ2-1; D is undetermined. Per the germline V gene, CDR1 is MDHEN and CDR2 is SYDVKM. This CDR3 region has 10 residues. Deletions cut 3 bases from V and 6 bases from J, with 0 bases between. CDR3 region: CASSFNEQFF. For the CDR3, the DNA is TGTGCCAGCAGTTTCAATGAGCAGTTCTTC.

There are many counts of this clonotype. This chain joins TRBV28 and TRBJ2-3; D perhaps matches TRBD1 (6 bases). V was shortened by 1 base and J by 4 bases, with 15 bases between the two germline ends. Germline loops: CDR1 MDHEN, CDR2 SYDVKM. The CDR3 length is 16 residues. The CDR3 here is CASSLSWGEGADTQYF. CDR3 DNA: TGTGCCAGCAGTTTATCCTGGGGAGAGGGGGCAGATACGCAGTATTTT.

The sample holds many counts of this clonotype. The genes are TRBV29-1 and TRBJ2-5, with no clear D. The CDR3 has 12 residues. Germline V lookup: CDR1 SQVTM, CDR2 ANQGSEA. V gave up 4 bases and J gave up 1 base, with 7 bases separating them. CDR3 DNA: TGCAGCGTTGGGCCTAGCCAAGAGACCCAGTACTTC. This translates into CSVGPSQETQYF.